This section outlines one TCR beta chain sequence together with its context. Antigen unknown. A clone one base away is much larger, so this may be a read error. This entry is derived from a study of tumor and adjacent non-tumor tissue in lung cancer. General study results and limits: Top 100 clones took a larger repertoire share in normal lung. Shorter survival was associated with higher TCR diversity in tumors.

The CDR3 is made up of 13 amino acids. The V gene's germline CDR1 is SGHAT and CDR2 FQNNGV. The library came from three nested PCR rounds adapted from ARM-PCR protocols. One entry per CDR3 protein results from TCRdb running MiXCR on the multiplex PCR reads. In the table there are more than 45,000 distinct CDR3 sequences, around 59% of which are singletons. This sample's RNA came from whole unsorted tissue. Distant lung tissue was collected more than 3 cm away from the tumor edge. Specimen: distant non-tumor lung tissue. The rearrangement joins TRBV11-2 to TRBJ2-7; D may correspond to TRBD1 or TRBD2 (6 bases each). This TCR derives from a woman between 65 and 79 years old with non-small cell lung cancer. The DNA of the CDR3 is TGTACCAGCAGCGGACTACGAACAGGGGAGCAGTACTTC. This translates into CTSSGLRTGEQYF. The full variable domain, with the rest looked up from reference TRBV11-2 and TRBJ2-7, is EAGVAQSPRYKIIEKRQSVAFWCNPISGHATLYWYQQILGQGPKLLIQFQNNGVVDDSQLPKDRFSAERLKGVDSTLKIQPAKLEDSAVYLCTSSGLRTGEQYFGPGTRLTVT.